This passage covers 8 T cell receptor beta chains from one sample sequenced in a study of spatial heterogeneity in lung cancer. TCRdb analysed the 5' RACE reads with MiXCR anew, one entry per CDR3 protein. The table records 6,500 to 9,000 distinct CDR3 sequences, over 7% of them present only once. The time point was: sample taken at primary tumor resection. Unsorted whole RNA samples from tumor, nontumor lung or frozen PBMC were sequenced. The material was PBMCs, obtained at surgery. The receptors were gathered from a male donor with early-stage non-small cell lung cancer.

This clonotype was seen ten or more times. This beta chain slipped into a library made for alpha chains as a stray read, so its size is not meaningful. This chain joins TRBV5-4 and TRBJ2-4; 9 nucleotides align to TRBD2. The V segment lost 4 bases and the J segment 12 bases; nucleotides outside the gene matches: 8. Germline V lookup: CDR1 SGHNT, CDR2 YYREEE (reference sequence). The CDR3 contains 13 residues. CDR3 amino acids: CASSIASGINQYF. CDR3 nucleotides: TGTGCCAGCAGCATAGCTAGCGGGATCAATCAGTACTTC.

Sample share makes this clonotype medium-sized. Because this beta chain is a stray read in a library intended to capture alpha chains, its abundance should not be given much weight. This sequence joins TRBV20-1 and TRBJ1-1; possibly TRBD1 for D (5 bases). The CDR3 is 14 residues long. Trimming left V 7 bases short and J 2 bases short, with 17 bases between. CDR1 and CDR2 (germline): DFQATT, SNEGSKA (reference sequence). CDR3 loop: CSVLYGDSNTEAFF. For the CDR3, the DNA is TGCAGTGTCCTTTACGGAGACAGTAACACTGAAGCTTTCTTT.

This clonotype showed up many times. Since it is a stray read in a library aimed at alpha chains, this beta chain has a size that is not meaningful. The chain recombines TRBV6-2 or TRBV6-3 with TRBJ2-7; no clear D gene. This CDR3 is 13 amino acids long. The germline CDR1 and CDR2 sequences are MNHEY and SVGEGT. V was shortened by 4 bases and J by 2 bases, with 9 bases between the two germline ends. The CDR3, as DNA: TGTGCCAGCAGTTCGACTGGGACCTACGAGCAGTACTTC. This encodes CASSSTGTYEQYF.

Comments on this clonotype: This beta chain is a stray sequence in a library constructed for alpha chains; its clone size is not meaningful. This sequence joins TRBV6-5 and TRBJ2-7, with 7 bases matching TRBD1. The CDR3 runs to 15 residues. Germline assignment: CDR1 MNHEY and CDR2 SVGAGI. Unmatched junction bases numbered 5, after V lost 0 bases and J lost 3 bases. The CDR3 protein is CASSYSRAGGYEQYF. CDR3 coding DNA: TGTGCCAGCAGTTACTCGAGGGCAGGGGGCTACGAGCAGTACTTC.

About this clonotype: In a library made to pick up alpha chains, this beta chain is a stray read with a size that means little. V and J are TRBV4-2 and TRBJ2-7; 7 bases are a match to TRBD1. There are 15 residues in the CDR3. CDR1 and CDR2 (germline): LGHNA, YNFKEQ. Germline trimming cut 1 base from V and 5 bases from J; bases unmatched to any gene: 8. The chain's CDR3 is CASSQARTGKNEQYF. The DNA for the CDR3 is TGTGCCAGCAGCCAAGCTCGGACAGGCAAAAACGAGCAGTACTTC.

This clonotype has ten or more counts. Because this beta chain is a stray read in a library intended to capture alpha chains, its abundance should not be given much weight. The V call is TRBV9, the J call TRBJ2-2; 7 nucleotides match TRBD2. The CDR3 consists of 14 residues. Germline assignment: CDR1 SGDLS and CDR2 YYNGEE. V was clipped by 0 bases and J by 6 bases; unmatched bases: 2. The CDR3 bases are TGTGCCAGCAGCGTAGGTGCGGGAGCCGGGGAGCTGTTTTTT. Its translation: CASSVGAGAGELFF. Supplemented by reference TRBV9 and TRBJ2-2, the full variable domain reads DSGVTQTPKHLITATGQRVTLRCSPRSGDLSVYWYQQSLDQGLQFLIQYYNGEERAKGNILERFSAQQFPDLHSELNLSSLELGDSALYFCASSVGAGAGELFFGEGSRLTVL.

This clonotype turned up a few times. This beta chain is an unintended read in a library built for alpha chains; its size means little. The chain links TRBV5-4 to TRBJ2-3; D is possibly TRBD2 (6 bases). Germline V gene lookup returns CDR1 SGHNT and CDR2 YYREEE (reference sequence). The CDR3 has 12 residues. V lost 7 bases, J lost 3 bases, and 9 bases lay in between. This CDR3 is CASAEGTDTQYF. In DNA form, the CDR3 reads TGTGCCAGCGCGGAGGGTACAGATACGCAGTATTTT.

On this clonotype: Since it is a stray read in a library aimed at alpha chains, this beta chain has a size that is not meaningful. This rearrangement joins TRBV11-1 to TRBJ2-2; D gene unclear. Trimming shortened V by 1 base and J by 5 bases, and 17 bases separated the two germline ends. Per germline, CDR1 SGHAT and CDR2 FQDESV (reference sequence). This CDR3 has 17 residues. CDR3 in DNA: TGTGCCAGCAGCTTAGATGGTGGTAGGGCGGTTACCGGGGAGCTGTTTTTT. Translation: CASSLDGGRAVTGELFF.